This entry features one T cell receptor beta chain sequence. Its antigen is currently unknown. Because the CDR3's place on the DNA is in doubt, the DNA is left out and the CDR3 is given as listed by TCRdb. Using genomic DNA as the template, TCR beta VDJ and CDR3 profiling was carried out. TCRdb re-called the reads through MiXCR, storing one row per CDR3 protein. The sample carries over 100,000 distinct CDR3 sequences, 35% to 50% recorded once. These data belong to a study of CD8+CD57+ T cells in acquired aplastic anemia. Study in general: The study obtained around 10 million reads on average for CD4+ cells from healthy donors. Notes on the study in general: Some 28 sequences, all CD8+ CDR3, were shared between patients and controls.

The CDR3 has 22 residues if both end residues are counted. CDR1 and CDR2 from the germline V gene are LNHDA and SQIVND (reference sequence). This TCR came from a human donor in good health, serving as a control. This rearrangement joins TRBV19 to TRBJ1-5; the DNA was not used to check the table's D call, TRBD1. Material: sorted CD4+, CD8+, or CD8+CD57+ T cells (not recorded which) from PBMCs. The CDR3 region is CASSIGVKETQYFGPGTRLQHF.